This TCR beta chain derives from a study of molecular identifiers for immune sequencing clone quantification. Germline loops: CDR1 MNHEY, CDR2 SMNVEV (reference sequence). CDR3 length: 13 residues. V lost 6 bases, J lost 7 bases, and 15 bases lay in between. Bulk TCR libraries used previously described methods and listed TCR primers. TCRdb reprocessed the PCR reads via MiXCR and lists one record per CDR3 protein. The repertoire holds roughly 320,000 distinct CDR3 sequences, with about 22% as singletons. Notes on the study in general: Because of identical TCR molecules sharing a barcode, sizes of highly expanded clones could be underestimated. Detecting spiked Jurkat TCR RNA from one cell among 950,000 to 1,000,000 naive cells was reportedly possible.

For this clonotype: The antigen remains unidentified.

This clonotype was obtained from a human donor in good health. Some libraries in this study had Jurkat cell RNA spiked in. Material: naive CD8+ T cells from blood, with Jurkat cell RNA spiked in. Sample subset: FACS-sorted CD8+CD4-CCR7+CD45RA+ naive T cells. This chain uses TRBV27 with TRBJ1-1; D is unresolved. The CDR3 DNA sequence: TGTGCCAGCAGGGAGTTGGGGTCGGATGAAGCTTTCTTT. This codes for CASRELGSDEAFF.